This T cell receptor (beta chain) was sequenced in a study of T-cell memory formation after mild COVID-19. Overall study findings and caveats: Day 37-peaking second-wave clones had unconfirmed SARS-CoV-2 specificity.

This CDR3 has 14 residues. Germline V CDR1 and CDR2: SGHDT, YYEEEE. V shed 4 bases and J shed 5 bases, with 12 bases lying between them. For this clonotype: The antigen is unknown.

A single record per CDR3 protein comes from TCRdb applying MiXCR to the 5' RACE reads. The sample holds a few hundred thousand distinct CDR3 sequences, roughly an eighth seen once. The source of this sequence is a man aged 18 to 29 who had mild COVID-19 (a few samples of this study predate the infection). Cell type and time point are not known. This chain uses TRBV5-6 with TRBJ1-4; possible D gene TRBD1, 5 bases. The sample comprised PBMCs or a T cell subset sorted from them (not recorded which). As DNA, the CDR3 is TGTGCCAGCAGCCTGACAGTTGAGAATGAAAAACTGTTTTTT. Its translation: CASSLTVENEKLFF.